Listed below are T cell receptor beta chains from one sample, sequenced in a study of blood T cell repertoires in COVID-19. Only in-frame clones appear in the TCRdb table, and some are missing; sequencing was by immunoSEQ multiplex PCR. The sample contains about 200,000 clones, more than 85% of which appear only once. Sequencing was carried out using PBMCs or T cells enriched from blood (not recorded which). Source of these receptors: a woman between 35 and 50 years old in a cohort exposed to, infected with or recovered from COVID-19 (not recorded which). The CDR3 runs from the conserved cysteine through the conserved F or W. Each record gives: clone size, D gene, V gene, J gene, CDR3 protein, CDR3 DNA. A D gene is named only where the DNA matches it firmly. Some rows have no size entry. The others give once, few or many, or a class for an expanded clone.

>once|TRBD2|TRBV5-5|TRBJ2-3
CASSITSGVPDTQYF
TGTGCCAGCAGTATAACTAGCGGGGTCCCAGATACGCAGTATTTT
>NA|NA|TRBV5-4|TRBJ2-3
CASSRGWERLSWTDTQYF
TGTGCCAGCAGCCGGGGGTGGGAACGGCTAAGTTGGACAGATACGCAGTATTTT
>few|TRBD1|TRBV6-5|TRBJ2-2
CASRRDRIYTGELFF
TGTGCCAGCAGGCGGGACAGGATTTACACCGGGGAGCTGTTTTTT
>NA|TRBD1|TRBV19|TRBJ1-2
CASSPTGDRGNYGYTF
TGTGCCAGTAGTCCAACGGGGGACAGGGGTAACTATGGCTACACCTTC
>NA|TRBD1|TRBV18|TRBJ2-1
CASSPGTGGRKQFF
TGTGCCAGCTCACCCGGGACAGGGGGCCGGAAGCAGTTCTTC
>NA|TRBD2|TRBV27|TRBJ2-5
CASSLAGGRETQYF
TGTGCCAGCAGTTTAGCGGGGGGGCGAGAGACCCAGTACTTC
>NA|NA|TRBV7-8|TRBJ1-6
CASSLAGQGNSPLHF
TGTGCCAGCAGCTTAGCAGGTCAGGGCAATTCACCCCTCCACTTT
>NA|NA|TRBV7-9|TRBJ1-1
CASSSNREMNTEAFF
TGTGCCAGCAGCTCTAACAGGGAAATGAACACTGAAGCTTTCTTT
>NA|TRBD2|TRBV7-9|TRBJ2-7
CASSLGGGRVAYEQYF
TGTGCCAGCAGCTTAGGAGGCGGGAGGGTGGCCTACGAGCAGTACTTC
>NA|TRBD1|TRBV15|TRBJ1-6
CATSTQLEGASPLHF
TGTGCCACCAGCACCCAACTGGAGGGGGCTTCACCCCTCCACTTT